Below, one TCR beta chain is given with its context. This sample was taken from a study of PD-L1 blockade in urothelial cancer. Study details: Between 0 and 3 prior chemotherapy regimens had been given to patients.

This CDR3 is built from 14 residues. Trimming cost V 1 base and J 1 base, with 7 bases left between them. CDR1 SGHVS and CDR2 FQNEAQ come from the germline V gene. Clones were read by immunoSEQ multiplex PCR, and TCRdb kept only the in-frame ones, dropping some. Of about 110,000 clones listed, around 82% were seen once; the top ten hold 2.4%. The specimen was PBMCs, collected around atezolizumab (anti-PD-L1) treatment. The clonotype originates from a man between 50 and 59 years old with urothelial cancer. V usage is TRBV7-8 and J usage is TRBJ1-1; D unresolved. CDR3 loop: CASSLGSGNTEAFF. In DNA form, the CDR3 reads TGTGCCAGCAGCTTAGGTTCAGGGAACACTGAAGCTTTCTTT. Combining the CDR3 with reference TRBV7-8 and TRBJ1-1 gives the whole variable domain GAGVSQSPRYKVAKRGQDVALRCDPISGHVSLFWYQQALGQGPEFLTYFQNEAQLDKSGLPSDRFFAERPEGSVSTLKIQRTQQEDSAVYLCASSLGSGNTEAFFGQGTRLTVV.